These T cell receptor beta chains were read from a single sample in a study of blood T cell repertoires in COVID-19. The repertoire was sequenced with immunoSEQ multiplex PCR; TCRdb's copy has only in-frame clones and lacks some. The top ten hold approximately 2.6% of the sample, which has about 220,000 clones, approximately 85% seen once. The sample consisted of peripheral blood. Source of these receptors: a middle-aged man who had recovered from COVID-19. The CDR3 runs from the conserved cysteine through the conserved F or W. A D gene is named only where the DNA matches it firmly.

v_call,d_call,j_call,cdr3_aa,cdr3_nt
TRBV9,TRBD2,TRBJ2-1,CASSVVGTSIYNEQFF,TGTGCCAGCAGCGTAGTAGGGACTAGCATCTACAATGAGCAGTTCTTC
TRBV28,NA,TRBJ2-4,CASSSGINIQYF,TGTGCCAGCAGTTCCGGGATAAACATTCAGTACTTC
TRBV27,NA,TRBJ1-4,CASRRGQGRPNEKLFF,TGTGCCAGCAGGCGGGGGCAGGGGCGACCTAATGAAAAACTGTTTTTT
TRBV6-2/TRBV6-3,TRBD1,TRBJ1-1,CASSLETGLNTEAFF,TGTGCCAGCAGTCTCGAGACAGGGTTGAACACTGAAGCTTTCTTT
TRBV11-2,NA,TRBJ2-7,CASSFLYEQYF,TGTGCCAGCAGCTTCCTCTACGAGCAGTACTTC
TRBV5-1,NA,TRBJ2-7,CASSLETTSSYEQYF,TGCGCCAGCAGCTTGGAAACAACGTCGTCCTACGAGCAGTACTTC
TRBV6-5,NA,TRBJ2-3,CASNNGDIDTQYF,TGTGCCAGCAACAACGGAGATATCGATACGCAGTATTTT
TRBV15,NA,TRBJ2-3,CATSRFERTDTQYF,TGTGCCACCAGCCGATTTGAGCGCACAGATACGCAGTATTTT
TRBV5-1,NA,TRBJ1-4,CASSRVGDNEKLFF,TGCGCCAGCAGTCGGGTCGGGGATAATGAAAAACTGTTTTTT
TRBV19,TRBD1,TRBJ1-1,CASSVRQGQNTEAFF,TGTGCCAGTAGTGTCCGACAGGGTCAGAACACTGAAGCTTTCTTT
TRBV7-9,TRBD2,TRBJ2-7,CAWTSSSGSSEQYF,TGTGCCTGGACTTCATCTAGCGGGAGTAGCGAGCAGTACTTC
TRBV28,TRBD2,TRBJ2-2,CASSLDAGTSAGGELFF,TGTGCCAGCAGTTTAGACGCCGGGACTAGCGCGGGCGGGGAGCTGTTTTTT
TRBV5-5,TRBD2,TRBJ2-7,CASSRFGTSGRFYEQYF,TGTGCCAGCAGCCGCTTCGGGACTAGCGGGAGATTTTACGAGCAGTACTTC
TRBV7-9,TRBD2,TRBJ2-3,CASSHRTSHTDTQYF,TGTGCCAGCAGCCACCGGACTAGCCACACAGATACGCAGTATTTT
TRBV2,NA,TRBJ2-7,CASSTRQEQYF,TGTGCCAGCAGTACAAGACAGGAGCAGTACTTC
TRBV5-1,NA,TRBJ2-7,CASSLTDYSAYEQYF,TGCGCCAGCAGCTTGACGGACTACTCAGCGTACGAGCAGTACTTC
TRBV3-1/TRBV3-2,TRBD1,TRBJ2-7,CASGVRQGAHEQYF,TGTGCCAGTGGGGTTCGACAGGGGGCCCACGAGCAGTACTTC